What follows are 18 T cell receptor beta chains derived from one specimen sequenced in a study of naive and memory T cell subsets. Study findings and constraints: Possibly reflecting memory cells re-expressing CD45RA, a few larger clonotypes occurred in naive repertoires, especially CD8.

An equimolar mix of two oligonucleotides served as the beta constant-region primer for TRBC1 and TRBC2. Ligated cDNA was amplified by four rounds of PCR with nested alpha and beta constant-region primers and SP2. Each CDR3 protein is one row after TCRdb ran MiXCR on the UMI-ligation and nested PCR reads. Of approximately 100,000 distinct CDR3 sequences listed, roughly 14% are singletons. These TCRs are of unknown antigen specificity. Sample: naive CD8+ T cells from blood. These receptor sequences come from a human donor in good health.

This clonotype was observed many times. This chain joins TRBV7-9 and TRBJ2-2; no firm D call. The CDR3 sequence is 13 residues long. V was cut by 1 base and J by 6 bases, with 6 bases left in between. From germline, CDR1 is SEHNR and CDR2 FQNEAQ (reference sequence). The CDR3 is CASSLDSAGELFF. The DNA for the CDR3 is TGTGCCAGCAGCTTAGACTCAGCCGGGGAGCTGTTTTTT. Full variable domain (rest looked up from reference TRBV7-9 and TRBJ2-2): DTGVSQNPRHKITKRGQNVTFRCDPISEHNRLYWYRQTLGQGPEFLTYFQNEAQLEKSRLLSDRFSAERPKGSFSTLEIQRTEQGDSAMYLCASSLDSAGELFFGEGSRLTVL.

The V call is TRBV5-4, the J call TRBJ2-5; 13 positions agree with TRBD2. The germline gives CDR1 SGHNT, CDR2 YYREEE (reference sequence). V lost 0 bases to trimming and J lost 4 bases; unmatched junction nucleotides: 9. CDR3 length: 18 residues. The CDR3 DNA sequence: TGTGCCAGCAGCTTGGGCGGACTAGCGGGAGTGGGAGTAGAGACCCAGTACTTC. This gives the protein CASSLGGLAGVGVETQYF. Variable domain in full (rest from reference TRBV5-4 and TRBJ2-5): ETGVTQSPTHLIKTRGQQVTLRCSSQSGHNTVSWYQQALGQGPQFIFQYYREEENGRGNFPPRFSGLQFPNYSSELNVNALELDDSALYLCASSLGGLAGVGVETQYFGPGTRLLVL.

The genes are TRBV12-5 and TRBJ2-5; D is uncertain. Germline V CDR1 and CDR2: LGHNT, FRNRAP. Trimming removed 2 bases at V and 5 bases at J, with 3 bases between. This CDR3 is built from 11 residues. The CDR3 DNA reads TGTGCTAGTGGTTTGTGGGAGACCCAGTACTTC. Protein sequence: CASGLWETQYF.

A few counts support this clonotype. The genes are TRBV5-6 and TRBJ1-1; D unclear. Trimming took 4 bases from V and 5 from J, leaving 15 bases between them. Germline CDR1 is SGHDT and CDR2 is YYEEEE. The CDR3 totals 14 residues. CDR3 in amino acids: CASSPWLVGTEAFF. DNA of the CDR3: TGTGCCAGCAGCCCCTGGCTGGTGGGAACTGAAGCTTTCTTT.

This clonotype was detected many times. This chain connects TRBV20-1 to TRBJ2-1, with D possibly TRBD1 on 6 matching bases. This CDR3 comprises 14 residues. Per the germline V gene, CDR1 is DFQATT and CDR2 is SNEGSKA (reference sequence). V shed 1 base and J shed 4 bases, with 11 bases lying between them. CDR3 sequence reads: CSARGTASYNEQFF. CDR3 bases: TGCAGTGCTAGAGGGACAGCCAGTTACAATGAGCAGTTCTTC.

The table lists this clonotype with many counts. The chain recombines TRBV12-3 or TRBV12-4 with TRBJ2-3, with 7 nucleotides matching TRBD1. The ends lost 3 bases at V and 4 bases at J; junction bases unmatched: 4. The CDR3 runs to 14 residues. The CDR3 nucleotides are TGTGCCAGCAGTTTCGGGGACAGACCAGATACGCAGTATTTT. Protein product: CASSFGDRPDTQYF.

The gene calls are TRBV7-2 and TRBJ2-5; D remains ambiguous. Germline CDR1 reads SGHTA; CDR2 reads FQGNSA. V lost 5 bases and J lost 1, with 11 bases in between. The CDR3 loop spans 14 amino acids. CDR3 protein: CASSPSGSQETQYF. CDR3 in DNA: TGTGCCAGCAGCCCGTCCGGGTCCCAAGAGACCCAGTACTTC.

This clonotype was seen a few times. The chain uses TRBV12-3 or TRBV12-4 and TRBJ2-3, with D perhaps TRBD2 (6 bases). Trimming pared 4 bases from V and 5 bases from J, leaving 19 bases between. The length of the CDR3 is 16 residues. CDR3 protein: CASSSNAREGEDTQYF. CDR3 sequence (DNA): TGTGCCAGCAGTTCTAATGCGCGGGAAGGTGAAGATACGCAGTATTTT.

The CDR3 nucleotides read TGTGCCATCAGTGAGCCGGATAACCCTAGCGGGGGGGCCCACAATGAGCAGTTCTTC. It translates to CAISEPDNPSGGAHNEQFF. The gene calls are TRBV10-3 and TRBJ2-1; 12 bases map to TRBD2. V shed 2 bases and J 5 bases; nucleotides not matched to a gene: 13. This CDR3 contains 19 residues. The germline V gene has CDR1 ENHRY and CDR2 SYGVKD.

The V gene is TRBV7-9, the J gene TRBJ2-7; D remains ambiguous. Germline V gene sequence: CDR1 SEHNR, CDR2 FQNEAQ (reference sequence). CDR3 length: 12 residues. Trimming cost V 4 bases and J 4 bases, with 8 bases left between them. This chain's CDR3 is CASSSDGYEQYF. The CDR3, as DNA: TGTGCCAGCAGCTCGGACGGATACGAGCAGTACTTC.

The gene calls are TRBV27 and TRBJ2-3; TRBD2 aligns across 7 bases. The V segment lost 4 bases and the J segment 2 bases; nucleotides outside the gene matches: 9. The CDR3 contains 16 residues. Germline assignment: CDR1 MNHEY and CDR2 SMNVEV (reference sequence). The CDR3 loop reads CASSWKGDYLTDTQYF. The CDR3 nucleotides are TGTGCCAGCAGTTGGAAAGGGGACTACCTCACAGATACGCAGTATTTT.

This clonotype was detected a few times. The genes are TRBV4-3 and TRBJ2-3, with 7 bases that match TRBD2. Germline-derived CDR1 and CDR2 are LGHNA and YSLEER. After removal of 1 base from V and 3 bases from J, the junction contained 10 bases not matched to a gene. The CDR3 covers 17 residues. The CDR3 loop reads CASSQGPTSGETDTQYF. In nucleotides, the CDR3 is TGCGCCAGCAGCCAAGGGCCTACCAGCGGGGAGACAGATACGCAGTATTTT.

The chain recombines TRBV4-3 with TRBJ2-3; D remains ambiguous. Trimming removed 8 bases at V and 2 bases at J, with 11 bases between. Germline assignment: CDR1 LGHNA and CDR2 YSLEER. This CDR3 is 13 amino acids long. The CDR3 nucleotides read TGCGCCAGCTTAGACATCTCCACAGATACGCAGTATTTT. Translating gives CASLDISTDTQYF.

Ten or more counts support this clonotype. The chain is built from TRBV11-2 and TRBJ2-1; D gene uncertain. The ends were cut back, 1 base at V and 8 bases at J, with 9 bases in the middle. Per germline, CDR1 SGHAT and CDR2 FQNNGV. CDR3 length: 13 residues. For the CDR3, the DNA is TGTGCCAGCAGCTTAGGTCCAGCCGATGAGCAGTTCTTC. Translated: CASSLGPADEQFF.

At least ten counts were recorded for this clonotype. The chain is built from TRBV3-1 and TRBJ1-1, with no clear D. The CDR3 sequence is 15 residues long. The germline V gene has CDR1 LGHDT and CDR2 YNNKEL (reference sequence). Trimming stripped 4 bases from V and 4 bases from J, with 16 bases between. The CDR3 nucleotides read TGTGCCAGCAGCCGAATCAGGCGGGATCGCACTGAAGCTTTCTTT. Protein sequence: CASSRIRRDRTEAFF.

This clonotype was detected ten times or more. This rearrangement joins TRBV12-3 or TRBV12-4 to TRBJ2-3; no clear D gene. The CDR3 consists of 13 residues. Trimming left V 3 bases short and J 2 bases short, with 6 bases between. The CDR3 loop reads CASSLLVTDTQYF. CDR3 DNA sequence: TGTGCCAGCAGTTTGTTGGTCACAGATACGCAGTATTTT.

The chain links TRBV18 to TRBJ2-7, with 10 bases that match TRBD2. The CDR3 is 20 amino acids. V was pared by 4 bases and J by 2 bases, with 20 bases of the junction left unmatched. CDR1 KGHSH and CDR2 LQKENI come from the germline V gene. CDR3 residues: CASSQSRIAGGEGPTYEQYF. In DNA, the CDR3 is TGTGCCAGCTCACAATCCCGGATAGCGGGGGGCGAAGGCCCTACCTACGAGCAGTACTTC.

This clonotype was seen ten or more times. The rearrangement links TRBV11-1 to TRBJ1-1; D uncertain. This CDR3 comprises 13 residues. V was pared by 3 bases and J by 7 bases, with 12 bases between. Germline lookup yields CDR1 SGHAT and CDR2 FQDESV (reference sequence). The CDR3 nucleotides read TGTGCCAGCAGCTTCTTCGACGGGCGTGAAGCTTTCTTT. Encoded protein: CASSFFDGREAFF.